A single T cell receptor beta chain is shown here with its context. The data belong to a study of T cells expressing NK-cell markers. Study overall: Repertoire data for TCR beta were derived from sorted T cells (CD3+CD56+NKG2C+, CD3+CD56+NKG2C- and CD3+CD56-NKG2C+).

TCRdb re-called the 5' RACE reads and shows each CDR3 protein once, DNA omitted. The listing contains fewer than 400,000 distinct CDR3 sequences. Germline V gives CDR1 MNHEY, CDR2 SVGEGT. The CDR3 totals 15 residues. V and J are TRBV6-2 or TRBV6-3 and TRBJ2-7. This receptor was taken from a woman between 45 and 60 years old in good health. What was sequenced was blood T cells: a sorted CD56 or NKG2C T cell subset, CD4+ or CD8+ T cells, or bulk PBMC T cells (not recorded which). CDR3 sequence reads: CASSYSGTTSGEQYF.